This T cell receptor beta chain was sequenced for a study of T cell responses to AZD1222 COVID-19 vaccine. For the study at large: Analysis merged second doses at about 4 or about 12 weeks.

Germline V gene data show CDR1 as SNHLY and CDR2 as FYNNEI. V was cut by 5 bases and J by 0 bases, with 16 bases left in between. The CDR3 runs to 16 residues. Points on this clone: As yet, its antigen is unknown.

The data were produced by immunoSEQ multiplex PCR, yet TCRdb's version contains in-frame clones alone and is incomplete. The repertoire holds around 100,000 clones, with 90% as singletons. Study-wide findings and caveats: Repertoire collection took place solely once the T cell response had peaked.

The material was peripheral blood, obtained on day 0 of AZD1222 vaccination. The chain is built from TRBV2 and TRBJ1-2, with no clear D. The TCR comes from an adult in good health. The CDR3 nucleotides are TGTGCCAGCAGTAGAGGCTCGGCCGATCCTAACTATGGCTACACCTTC. It is translated as CASSRGSADPNYGYTF.